The rows below give T cell receptor beta chains drawn from one sample of a study of blood T cell repertoires in COVID-19. The method was immunoSEQ multiplex PCR; TCRdb's version includes in-frame clones alone and lacks a portion of them. The sample shows approximately 180,000 clones, over 65% of them seen only once. The material sequenced was peripheral blood. These receptors originate from a person aged 65 to 85 with COVID-19, enrolled during active disease. Both conserved end residues are part of each CDR3. The D gene is left open where the match is weak. A row's size may be missing; if present it is once, few, many or a size class.

D | J | size | V | CDR3
TRBD1 | TRBJ2-7 | few | TRBV18 | CASSPRQGEQYF
TRBD1 | TRBJ1-2 | - | TRBV9 | CASSVEGQGIYGYTF
- | TRBJ2-3 | - | TRBV15 | CATSRDSPGPRLVEANTDTQYF
TRBD2 | TRBJ2-1 | - | TRBV6-4 | CACSASGGFHNEQFF
- | TRBJ2-7 | - | TRBV4-2 | CASSQVKGYEQYF
TRBD2 | TRBJ2-7 | - | TRBV5-1 | CASSPRTSNYEQYF
- | TRBJ2-2 | - | TRBV6-6 | CASSYTRDPAGELFF
- | TRBJ1-5 | - | TRBV4-3 | CASSQGQYQPQHF
- | TRBJ2-7 | - | TRBV25-1 | CASSDNREKAYF
- | TRBJ1-6 | - | TRBV7-2 | CASFEFGSPLHF
TRBD2 | TRBJ2-7 | - | TRBV10-2 | CASRPGLAAAYEQYF
TRBD2 | TRBJ2-7 | - | TRBV5-4 | CASSLAGGGSYEQYF
- | TRBJ2-7 | - | TRBV6-2/TRBV6-3 | CASSSTLHRDNKAPYEQYF
- | TRBJ2-3 | - | TRBV28 | CASRGAPRTDTQYF
TRBD1 | TRBJ2-5 | once | TRBV30 | CAWSQGQGKTQYF